The 8 T cell receptor beta chains below come from one sample, sequenced in a study of blood T cells in healthy people across ages. The use of a sample-barcoded 5' primer and a J-beta primer mix characterized a second PCR of roughly 6 to 11 cycles. TCRdb re-called the 5' RACE reads with MiXCR, one entry per CDR3 protein. The sample records about 1.4 million distinct CDR3 sequences, almost 60% being singletons. Sample: blood. The receptors originated from a man aged 18 to 35 in good health.

This chain links TRBV28 with TRBJ2-7, with 7 bases fitting TRBD1. J was trimmed by 3 bases and V by 6 bases; bases with no gene match: 8. The germline V gene encodes CDR1 MDHEN and CDR2 SYDVKM. The CDR3 consists of 14 residues. In nucleotides, the CDR3 is TGTGCCAGCAGCACCACAGGGGAGATCTACGAGCAGTACTTC. It codes for CASSTTGEIYEQYF.

This clonotype was seen more than once but under ten times. The chain carries TRBV6-1 and TRBJ2-6, with no clear D. This CDR3 has 16 residues. Germline CDR1 reads MNHNS; CDR2 reads SASEGT. V lost 2 bases to trimming and J lost 4 bases, with 12 bases between them. CDR3 amino acids: CASSEMKGSGANVLTF. In DNA form, the CDR3 reads TGTGCCAGCAGTGAAATGAAGGGTTCAGGGGCCAACGTCCTGACTTTC.

This clonotype was counted a few times. This rearrangement joins TRBV20-1 to TRBJ2-7; D tentatively fits TRBD1 or TRBD2 (5 bases each). Germline assignment: CDR1 DFQATT and CDR2 SNEGSKA (reference sequence). This CDR3 is built from 13 residues. V lost 3 bases to trimming and J lost 4 bases, with 13 bases between them. The CDR3 is CSARGTALYEQYF. As DNA, the CDR3 is TGCAGTGCTAGGGGGACGGCTCTTTACGAGCAGTACTTC.

The rearrangement joins TRBV11-1 to TRBJ2-7; 10 bases are a match to TRBD1. The germline gives CDR1 SGHAT, CDR2 FQDESV (reference sequence). This CDR3 is 17 amino acids long. V lost 4 bases and J lost 3; bases outside the gene matches: 12. This chain's CDR3 is CASSSPSGTGVLYEQYF. CDR3 sequence (DNA): TGTGCCAGCAGCTCTCCTTCCGGGACAGGGGTCCTCTACGAGCAGTACTTC.

V is TRBV11-2 and J is TRBJ2-6; D may correspond to TRBD1 or TRBD2 (6 bases each). This CDR3 has 17 residues. The germline V and J ends were trimmed by 5 bases and 1 base, with 15 bases remaining between them. CDR1 SGHAT and CDR2 FQNNGV come from the germline V gene. CDR3 DNA sequence: TGTGCCAGCAGCCCCGGGCAGGGGAGGTCTGGGGCCAACGTCCTGACTTTC. Encoded protein: CASSPGQGRSGANVLTF. The variable domain in full, with the rest retrieved from reference TRBV11-2 and TRBJ2-6, is EAGVAQSPRYKIIEKRQSVAFWCNPISGHATLYWYQQILGQGPKLLIQFQNNGVVDDSQLPKDRFSAERLKGVDSTLKIQPAKLEDSAVYLCASSPGQGRSGANVLTFGAGSRLTVL.

The chain uses TRBV6-5 and TRBJ2-6, with unresolved D. Trimming left V 7 bases short and J 0 bases short, with 10 bases between. Germline V gene data show CDR1 as MNHEY and CDR2 as SVGAGI. The CDR3 contains 15 residues. This CDR3 reads CASNIRSSGANVLTF. The CDR3 nucleotides read TGTGCCAGCAATATAAGAAGCTCTGGGGCCAACGTCCTGACTTTC.

This chain links TRBV4-2 with TRBJ2-1, with 9 positions matching TRBD2. This CDR3 is built from 14 residues. V dropped 7 bases and J dropped 4; count of bases not matched to a gene: 5. Germline CDR1 LGHNA, CDR2 YNFKEQ. The CDR3 is CASKLAGVYNEQFF. DNA of the CDR3: TGTGCCAGCAAATTAGCGGGGGTTTACAATGAGCAGTTCTTC.

This clonotype was found a few times. This chain connects TRBV10-3 to TRBJ2-3; D perhaps matches TRBD2 (6 bases). Germline V gives CDR1 ENHRY, CDR2 SYGVKD. V was pared by 7 bases and J by 5 bases, with 16 bases between. The CDR3 runs to 14 residues. CDR3 amino acids: CAIKAGSPGDTQYF. Written as DNA, the CDR3 is TGTGCCATCAAGGCGGGGAGCCCGGGAGATACGCAGTATTTT.